The present T cell receptor beta chain was sequenced within a study of spatial heterogeneity in lung cancer. Study conclusions and caveats: In tumors, expanded intratumoral alpha and beta TCR counts tracked mutation counts.

Indicated time point: sample taken at primary tumor resection. Material for sequencing was whole RNA from tumor, nontumor lung or frozen PBMC, left unsorted. Of note for this clonotype: The antigen is not known. Compared with germline, one end of the junction differs, possibly owing to a read error.

TCRdb re-called the 5' RACE reads through MiXCR, storing one row per CDR3 protein. The sample lists about 14,000 distinct CDR3 sequences; 4.7% were seen once. This TCR was sampled from a female donor with early-stage non-small cell lung cancer. The sequenced sample was lung tumor tissue, obtained at surgery.

The CDR3 here is CDTSGDNVLTF. CDR3 nucleotide sequence: TGTGACACCTCTGGGGACAACGTCCTGACTTTC. V gene TRBV6-6 combines with J gene TRBJ2-6; D call uncertain. This CDR3 region has 11 residues. Germline V gives CDR1 MNHNY, CDR2 SVGAGI (reference sequence).